This passage covers 2 T cell receptor beta chains from one sample sequenced in a study of T cell responses to AZD1222 COVID-19 vaccine. Produced via immunoSEQ multiplex PCR; TCRdb's table is partial and in-frame only. The sample yields roughly 120,000 clones, over 75% seen once. The material sequenced was peripheral blood, taken on day 0 of AZD1222 vaccination. The source is an adult in good health.

J is TRBJ1-2 and V is TRBV28; D remains ambiguous. The CDR3 is 17 amino acids. V was cut by 6 bases and J by 0 bases, with 20 bases left in between. Looked up from germline, CDR1 is MDHEN and CDR2 is SYDVKM. CDR3 loop: CASRAPRRGLANYGYTF. The CDR3 bases are TGTGCCAGCAGAGCACCCCGACGGGGTCTAGCTAACTATGGCTACACCTTC.

This chain connects TRBV7-6 to TRBJ1-2, with 7 bases identical to TRBD1. The germline CDR1 and CDR2 sequences are SGHVS and FNYEAQ. V shed 2 bases, J shed 5 bases, and the junction held 8 bases outside the gene matches. The CDR3 has 15 amino acids. Here the CDR3 DNA reads TGTGCCAGCAGCTTAAACTCACAGGGGACTTATGGCTACACCTTC. Translated, it gives CASSLNSQGTYGYTF.